Following are 3 T cell receptor beta chains from one sample sequenced in a study of human T cells and chemical hapten exposure. Time point in this sample: patch test 1, 2 weeks after DPC sensitization. Treatment denoted: therapeutic diphenylcyclopropenone sensitization with weekly scalp DPC. Each CDR3 protein gets one entry after TCRdb re-called the RACE reads with MiXCR. The table includes fewer than 95,000 distinct CDR3 sequences, over 9.5% detected once. The sample consisted of whole blood, taken in connection with sensitization to the hapten diphenylcyclopropenone (DPC). These receptor sequences come from a man aged 40-49 years with alopecia areata. Some clones in this sample may be carry-over from other donors' samples.

The chain links TRBV3-2 to TRBJ2-5; TRBD2, the D gene given by the table, was not confirmed from the DNA. TRBV3-2 constitutes a pseudogene. The CDR3 loop spans 12 amino acids. The CDR3 here is CASSQDMTSGHF. The DNA for the CDR3 is TGTGCCAGCAGCCAAGATATGACTAGCGGACACTTC.

This clonotype appeared many times. The chain uses TRBV6-1 and TRBJ1-2; 7 bases line up with TRBD1. CDR1 is MNHNS and CDR2 is SASEGT in the germline V gene. CDR3 length: 14 amino acids. Unmatched junction bases numbered 9, after V lost 5 bases and J lost 6 bases. CDR3 loop: CASSSLRGGNGYTF. The DNA for the CDR3 is TGTGCCAGCAGTTCTCTCAGGGGGGGGAATGGCTACACCTTC.

In its sample, this clonotype was seen a few times. The chain recombines TRBV16 with TRBJ1-2; 7 bases fit TRBD1. V lost 4 bases and J lost 12; bases outside the gene matches: 14. Germline CDR1 and CDR2: KGHSY and FQNENV. There are 14 residues in the CDR3. The DNA for the CDR3 is TGTGCCAGCAGCCCCGAAGCCCTTACAGGGGCGAACACCTTC. Translation gives CASSPEALTGANTF. The full variable domain, completed using reference TRBV16 and TRBJ1-2, is GEEVAQTPKHLVRGEGQKAKLYCAPIKGHSYVFWYQQVLKNEFKFLISFQNENVFDETGMPKERFSAKCLPNSPCSLEIQATKLEDSAVYFCASSPEALTGANTFGSGTRLTVV.